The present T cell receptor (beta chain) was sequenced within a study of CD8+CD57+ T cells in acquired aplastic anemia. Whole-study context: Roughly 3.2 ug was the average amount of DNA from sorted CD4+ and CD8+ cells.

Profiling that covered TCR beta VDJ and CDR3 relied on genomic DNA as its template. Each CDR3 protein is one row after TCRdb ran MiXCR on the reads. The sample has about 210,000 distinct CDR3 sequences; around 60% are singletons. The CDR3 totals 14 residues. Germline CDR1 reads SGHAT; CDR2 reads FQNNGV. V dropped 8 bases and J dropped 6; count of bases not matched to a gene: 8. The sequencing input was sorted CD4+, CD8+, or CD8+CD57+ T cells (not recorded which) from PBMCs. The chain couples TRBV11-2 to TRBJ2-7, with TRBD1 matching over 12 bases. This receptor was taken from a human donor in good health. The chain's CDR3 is CASGPGQGASEQYF. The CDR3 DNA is TGTGCCAGCGGACCGGGACAGGGGGCTTCCGAGCAGTACTTC.